This passage covers 26 T cell receptor beta chains from one sample sequenced in a study of response to subunit inactivated influenza vaccine. TCRdb called the RT-PCR reads again in MiXCR, with one record for every CDR3 protein. The sample lists 300,000 to 350,000 distinct CDR3 sequences; 20% to 25% were seen once. This material consisted of PBMCs from blood, taken around 22 months after vaccination. These receptors came from a man aged 45-69 years who received an inactivated influenza vaccine.

This clonotype showed up just a few times. CDR3 in DNA: TGTGCCAGCAGCTTGCGGGGGGGGCTCTCCGTTTTAAATGAGCAGTTCTTC. Its protein is CASSLRGGLSVLNEQFF. The J gene is TRBJ2-1, the V gene TRBV5-6; 8 bases fit TRBD2. The CDR3 totals 17 residues. Germline V gene lookup returns CDR1 SGHDT and CDR2 YYEEEE. Trimming at V came to 1 base and at J to 7 bases, leaving 13 bases not matched to a gene.

J is TRBJ2-3 and V is TRBV9, with D perhaps TRBD2 (5 bases). CDR1 is SGDLS and CDR2 is YYNGEE in the germline V gene. The V end was cut by 1 base, the J end by 2 bases, with 11 bases between. This CDR3 region has 15 residues. CDR3 nucleotides: TGTGCCAGCAGCGTAAACCCGGGGTTCACAGATACGCAGTATTTT. This translates into CASSVNPGFTDTQYF.

This clonotype was detected only a few times. J is TRBJ1-4 and V is TRBV7-2; no reliable D call. V lost 5 bases, J lost 0 bases, and 13 bases lay in between. Germline V CDR1 and CDR2: SGHTA, FQGNSA. This CDR3 has 16 amino acids. As DNA, the CDR3 is TGTGCCAGCAGCGGCCGGGCCACCGCAACTAATGAAAAACTGTTTTTT. It yields the protein CASSGRATATNEKLFF.

This clonotype was observed a handful of times. The chain combines TRBV4-1 with TRBJ1-1, with D unclear. CDR1 is MGHRA, CDR2 YSYEKL, per germline. V was shortened by 1 base and J by 5 bases, with 11 bases between the two germline ends. There are 14 residues in the CDR3. CDR3 nucleotide sequence: TGCGCCAGCAGCCAAGTCATAGGCAGGACTGAAGCTTTCTTT. As protein: CASSQVIGRTEAFF.

Many counts were recorded for this clonotype. J is TRBJ1-6 and V is TRBV10-3; possible D gene TRBD1, 5 bases. The CDR3 sequence is 15 residues long. Between the trimmed V and J ends, which lost 8 bases and 1 base, there was a span of 12 bases. Germline loops: CDR1 ENHRY, CDR2 SYGVKD. CDR3 coding DNA: TGTGCCATCGGGGGTGGTAGGTCCTATAATTCACCCCTCCACTTT. Its translation: CAIGGGRSYNSPLHF.

This clonotype was observed a handful of times. This chain links TRBV12-3 or TRBV12-4 with TRBJ1-2; TRBD1 agrees at 7 bases. Losses at the gene ends were 7 bases for V and 8 bases for J; bases not matched to a gene: 10. This CDR3 region has 13 residues. As DNA, the CDR3 is TGTGCCAGCACCCAGACAGGGAATAAAGGCTACACCTTC. Translating it yields CASTQTGNKGYTF.

The chain recombines TRBV4-3 with TRBJ2-4, with D perhaps TRBD2 (6 bases). Germline V gene lookup returns CDR1 LGHNA and CDR2 YSLEER. This CDR3 region has 17 residues. The V end lost 7 bases, the J end lost 0 bases, and 19 bases lay between the germline ends. In DNA form, the CDR3 reads TGCGCCAGCAAAGGCCACACTAGGGACTTAGCCAAAAACATTCAGTACTTC. This translates into CASKGHTRDLAKNIQYF.

The chain employs TRBV28 and TRBJ2-5, with 7 bases aligning to TRBD1. CDR1 and CDR2 (germline): MDHEN, SYDVKM. Trimming took 9 bases from V and 2 from J; bases not matched to a gene: 6. This CDR3 comprises 13 residues. In DNA form, the CDR3 reads TGTGCCAGTTCGGGACAGATTCAAGAGACCCAGTACTTC. It yields the protein CASSGQIQETQYF.

This clonotype turned up a few times. V gene TRBV5-1 combines with J gene TRBJ1-1, with 7 bases fitting TRBD1. Germline CDR1 and CDR2: SGHRS and YFSETQ. V gave up 3 bases and J gave up 0 bases; unmatched junction bases: 8. The CDR3 is 16 amino acids. The CDR3 reads CASSYGGTVMNTEAFF. The DNA of the CDR3 is TGCGCCAGCAGCTACGGCGGGACAGTCATGAACACTGAAGCTTTCTTT.

The chain couples TRBV28 to TRBJ1-1, with unresolved D. Germline V gene data show CDR1 as MDHEN and CDR2 as SYDVKM. V lost 3 bases and J 6 bases, leaving 5 bases between the germline ends. This CDR3 is 11 amino acids long. CDR3: CASSFTSEAFF. CDR3 bases: TGTGCCAGCAGTTTTACATCTGAAGCTTTCTTT.

The CDR3 spells CASSLTGSPLHF. The CDR3 DNA reads as TGTGCCAGCAGTTTAACGGGTTCACCCCTCCACTTT. This rearrangement joins TRBV27 to TRBJ1-6; no definite D call. The CDR3 runs 12 residues. The germline V and J ends were trimmed by 2 bases and 9 bases, with 5 bases remaining between them. Germline lookup yields CDR1 MNHEY and CDR2 SMNVEV (reference sequence).

The gene calls are TRBV15 and TRBJ1-1; possible D gene TRBD1, 6 bases. CDR3 length: 15 residues. Germline V lookup: CDR1 LNHNV, CDR2 YYDKDF (reference sequence). Trimming cost V 3 bases and J 3 bases, with 14 bases left between them. The CDR3 nucleotides read TGTGCCACCAGCAGGTTGGGGGCTCCAGACACTGAAGCTTTCTTT. Protein sequence: CATSRLGAPDTEAFF.

The chain employs TRBV6-5 and TRBJ2-7; D is ambiguous. Germline V lookup: CDR1 MNHEY, CDR2 SVGAGI. This CDR3 region has 12 residues. V gave up 6 bases and J gave up 2 bases, with 8 bases separating them. Here the CDR3 reads CASSQGTYEQYF. CDR3 DNA sequence: TGTGCCAGCAGCCAAGGGACCTACGAGCAGTACTTC.

The rearrangement joins TRBV19 to TRBJ2-2; D might be TRBD2 (6 bases). V dropped 3 bases and J dropped 3 bases, with 17 bases sitting between them. CDR1 is LNHDA, CDR2 SQIVND, per germline (reference sequence). This CDR3 has 17 amino acids. The DNA for the CDR3 is TGTGCCAGTAGTATCCAGTCCTCGGGAGTTCACACCGGGGAGCTGTTTTTT. Its translation is CASSIQSSGVHTGELFF.

There are many counts of this clonotype. The chain recombines TRBV5-1 with TRBJ1-1; perhaps TRBD1 as D (6 bases). This CDR3 contains 16 residues. Germline lookup yields CDR1 SGHRS and CDR2 YFSETQ. V lost 4 bases to trimming and J lost 1 base, with 17 bases between them. CDR3 bases: TGCGCCAGCAGCGGGGGGTCCGGGACAAAGAACACTGAAGCTTTCTTT. Residues: CASSGGSGTKNTEAFF. Looking up the rest from reference TRBV5-1 and TRBJ1-1 gives the full variable domain: KAGVTQTPRYLIKTRGQQVTLSCSPISGHRSVSWYQQTPGQGLQFLFEYFSETQRNKGNFPGRFSGRQFSNSRSEMNVSTLELGDSALYLCASSGGSGTKNTEAFFGQGTRLTVV.

The DNA for the CDR3 is TGCAGTGCTAGAGATATTCGGGGGTCGGAGTCACCCCTCCACTTT. Protein: CSARDIRGSESPLHF. V usage is TRBV20-1 and J usage is TRBJ1-6; possible D gene TRBD1, 5 bases. The length of the CDR3 is 15 residues. Germline CDR1 and CDR2: DFQATT and SNEGSKA (reference sequence). V gave up 0 bases and J gave up 10 bases, with 16 bases separating them.

This clonotype has a handful of counts. The chain recombines TRBV6-2 or TRBV6-3 with TRBJ1-2; D is uncertain. Germline V gene sequence: CDR1 MNHEY, CDR2 SVGEGT. The CDR3 loop spans 12 amino acids. Trimming took off 6 bases at V and 6 bases at J, with 11 bases between the two ends. In DNA form, the CDR3 reads TGTGCCAGCAGGATCCGAGGCCATGGCTACACCTTC. This codes for CASRIRGHGYTF.

Only a few counts were recorded for this clonotype. The chain uses TRBV27 and TRBJ1-2; D is perhaps TRBD1 (6 bases). V shed 6 bases and J shed 4 bases, with 18 bases lying between them. Germline assignment: CDR1 MNHEY and CDR2 SMNVEV (reference sequence). The CDR3 totals 15 residues. CDR3 loop: CASRRTGTESYGYTF. The CDR3 region has the DNA TGTGCCAGCAGAAGAACAGGGACGGAGTCCTATGGCTACACCTTC.

This chain connects TRBV3-1 to TRBJ2-2, with TRBD1 matching 8 bases. The germline gives CDR1 LGHDT, CDR2 YNNKEL (reference sequence). The CDR3 contains 16 residues. V lost 5 bases to trimming and J lost 4 bases; unmatched junction nucleotides: 9. CDR3 sequence reads: CASSNTGGLGTGELFF. For the CDR3, the DNA is TGTGCCAGCAGCAATACAGGGGGGCTGGGCACCGGGGAGCTGTTTTTT.

This clonotype was seen more than once but under ten times. This sequence joins TRBV25-1 and TRBJ1-2; D perhaps matches TRBD1 (5 bases). There are 14 residues in the CDR3. CDR1 MGHDK and CDR2 SYGVNS come from the germline V gene. Trimming pared 4 bases from V and 5 bases from J, leaving 14 bases between. The CDR3 region has the DNA TGTGCCAGCAGTGGGCAGGGTCTCCTTTATGGCTACACCTTC. Protein product: CASSGQGLLYGYTF.

This clonotype was recorded a few times. This chain links TRBV12-3 or TRBV12-4 with TRBJ2-7; no firm D call. The CDR3 is 12 residues long. Between the trimmed V and J ends, which lost 5 bases and 3 bases, there was a span of 8 bases. CDR3 region: CASSPAFYEQYF. In DNA, the CDR3 is TGTGCCAGCAGTCCCGCCTTCTACGAGCAGTACTTC.

This chain joins TRBV29-1 and TRBJ2-1, with 10 bases fitting TRBD2. CDR1 SQVTM and CDR2 ANQGSEA come from the germline V gene. The CDR3 has 13 residues. Germline trimming cut 7 bases from V and 4 bases from J; bases unmatched to any gene: 4. DNA for the CDR3: TGCAGCGCCTGGACTAGCGGTTACAATGAGCAGTTCTTC. Its protein product is CSAWTSGYNEQFF.

The rearrangement links TRBV28 to TRBJ2-5; D call uncertain. The CDR3 spans 13 residues. CDR1 and CDR2 from the germline V gene are MDHEN and SYDVKM. Trimming removed 3 bases from V and 2 bases from J, with 7 bases in between. This CDR3 is CASSFVVQETQYF. Written as DNA, the CDR3 is TGTGCCAGCAGTTTTGTGGTTCAAGAGACCCAGTACTTC.

The sample holds a few counts of this clonotype. The chain is built from TRBV24-1 and TRBJ2-3; D is uncertain. From germline, CDR1 is KGHDR and CDR2 SFDVKD. The V end was cut by 8 bases, the J end by 3 bases, with 5 bases between. The CDR3 consists of 11 residues. The CDR3, as DNA: TGTGCCACCATTAGAACAGATACGCAGTATTTT. Translating it yields CATIRTDTQYF.

The chain has TRBV27 and TRBJ1-2; unclear D gene. The CDR3 is made up of 15 amino acids. Trimming cost V 0 bases and J 6 bases, with 14 bases left between them. Looked up from germline, CDR1 is MNHEY and CDR2 is SMNVEV (reference sequence). The CDR3 here is CASSLSPLNWDGYTF. The CDR3 DNA reads TGTGCCAGCAGTTTATCACCTCTCAATTGGGATGGCTACACCTTC.

The chain combines TRBV3-1 with TRBJ1-1, with D hard to call. Trimming took off 2 bases at V and 1 base at J, with 5 bases between the two ends. The CDR3 sequence is 13 residues long. Germline CDR1 and CDR2: LGHDT and YNNKEL (reference sequence). DNA of the CDR3: TGTGCCAGCAGCCAATCCTCGAACACTGAAGCTTTCTTT. The encoded protein is CASSQSSNTEAFF.